This TCR beta chain was obtained from a study of shared clonotypes between healthy human individuals. On this clone itself: Its antigen is unidentified.

Study-wide findings and caveats: Sampling involved blood alone; tissue repertoires likely differ.

At deep level, the assay was performed. In replicate PCRs of unsorted PBMC, around 0.3 ug DNA, 31,000 or so T cell genomes, was used. With ten immunoSEQ deep assay plates, unsorted PBMC DNA underwent sequencing. TCRdb keeps only in-frame clones here, not all; method: immunoSEQ multiplex PCR. The sample has around 440,000 clones, 75% to 80% seen once; the top ten hold about 12%. This CDR3 has 15 residues. The germline V gene has CDR1 SGHNT and CDR2 YYREEE (reference sequence). Trimming shortened V by 5 bases and J by 3 bases, and 17 bases separated the two germline ends. The genes are TRBV5-4 and TRBJ1-2; D gene uncertain. The receptor comes from a middle-aged woman in good health. Some clones in this sample may be carry-over from other donors' samples. The specimen was PBMCs. Here the CDR3 DNA reads TGTGCCAGCAGACCACCCAAAGGCCCCCACTATGGCTACACCTTC. Its protein is CASRPPKGPHYGYTF.